A selection of T cell receptor beta chains follows, all from one sample in a study of cytomegalovirus exposure and HLA in healthy donors. Clones were read by immunoSEQ multiplex PCR, and TCRdb kept only the in-frame ones, dropping some. The table shows roughly 100,000 clones, with roughly four fifths occurring only once. Sequenced sample: PBMCs. Every receptor here comes from a female donor in good health and CMV-seropositive. Each CDR3 is given with its conserved first and last residue. A D gene is named only where the DNA matches it firmly. Size values are once, few and many counts, or a class for expanded clones, and some rows have none.

J gene	clone size	V gene	D gene	CDR3 protein	CDR3 DNA
TRBJ2-7	once	TRBV12-5	TRBD1	CASGLGGTGLAYEQYF	TGTGCTAGTGGTTTGGGGGGGACAGGGCTGGCCTACGAGCAGTACTTC
TRBJ1-1	few	TRBV7-9	NA	CASSLESRSEAFF	TGTGCCAGCAGCTTAGAGTCACGGTCTGAAGCTTTCTTT
TRBJ2-2	NA	TRBV7-9	NA	CASSLALTNTGELFF	TGTGCCAGCAGCTTAGCACTGACGAACACCGGGGAGCTGTTTTTT
TRBJ2-4	NA	TRBV5-1	NA	CASSLAPSQAKNIQYF	TGCGCCAGCAGCTTGGCACCTAGCCAAGCCAAAAACATTCAGTACTTC
TRBJ2-1	NA	TRBV7-3	TRBD2	CASSLISGRAYNEQFF	TGTGCCAGCAGCTTAATCAGCGGGAGGGCCTACAATGAGCAGTTCTTC
TRBJ2-1	NA	TRBV5-4	NA	CASRMAGPTSYNEQFF	TGTGCCAGCAGGATGGCGGGGCCCACTTCCTACAATGAGCAGTTCTTC
TRBJ2-7	NA	TRBV4-1	TRBD1	CASSHDRGNYEQYF	TGCGCCAGCAGCCACGACAGGGGGAATTACGAGCAGTACTTC
TRBJ2-3	NA	TRBV9	NA	CASSGLISTDTQYF	TGTGCCAGCAGCGGACTGATTAGCACAGATACGCAGTATTTT
TRBJ2-7	NA	TRBV7-9	NA	CASSITTYEQYF	TGTGCCAGCAGCATCACTACCTACGAGCAGTACTTC
TRBJ1-5	few	TRBV2	TRBD1	CASSIRTGGRGNQPQHF	TGTGCCAGCAGTATCAGGACAGGGGGACGGGGGAATCAGCCCCAGCATTTT
TRBJ2-7	NA	TRBV2	TRBD2	CASQGRVYEQYF	TGTGCCAGCCAAGGGAGGGTCTACGAGCAGTACTTC
TRBJ1-5	NA	TRBV6-1	NA	CASSDYLPSGNQPQHF	TGTGCCAGCAGTGATTACTTACCCTCGGGCAATCAGCCCCAGCATTTT
TRBJ1-5	NA	TRBV19	TRBD1	CASSITGGNQPQHF	TGTGCCAGTAGTATAACAGGGGGCAATCAGCCCCAGCATTTT
TRBJ1-2	NA	TRBV7-2	NA	CASSFADYGYTF	TGTGCCAGCAGCTTTGCAGACTATGGCTACACCTTC
TRBJ2-5	NA	TRBV5-1	TRBD2	CASSLRTSGGVGETQYF	TGCGCCAGCAGCTTGCGGACTAGCGGGGGTGTGGGGGAGACCCAGTACTTC
TRBJ1-2	NA	TRBV2	NA	CASSYTDSLYGYTF	TGTGCCAGCAGTTACACGGACAGTCTCTATGGCTACACCTTC
TRBJ1-2	NA	TRBV7-9	NA	CASTNRGGGYGYTF	TGTGCCAGCACCAATAGGGGGGGCGGCTATGGCTACACCTTC
TRBJ1-1	NA	TRBV18	TRBD1	CASSETGGNTEAFF	TGTGCCAGCTCGGAAACAGGGGGGAACACTGAAGCTTTCTTT
TRBJ2-5	NA	TRBV5-1	TRBD2	CASSLGLAGVRETQYF	TGCGCCAGCAGCTTGGGACTAGCGGGAGTGAGGGAGACCCAGTACTTC
TRBJ2-7	NA	TRBV5-4	TRBD1	CASKRDSPSYEQYF	TGTGCCAGCAAACGGGACAGTCCCTCCTACGAGCAGTACTTC
TRBJ2-2	NA	TRBV19	TRBD2	CASNPSSGTGELFF	TGTGCCAGTAACCCCTCTAGCGGCACCGGGGAGCTGTTTTTT
TRBJ2-7	NA	TRBV15	NA	CATSSETPYEQYF	TGTGCCACCAGCAGCGAAACTCCCTACGAGCAGTACTTC
TRBJ2-1	NA	TRBV10-3	NA	CASRREGNEQFF	TGTGCCTCCCGGAGGGAAGGCAATGAGCAGTTCTTC
TRBJ1-1	few	TRBV5-6	TRBD1	CASTTGMVKTEAFF	TGTGCCAGCACGACAGGGATGGTTAAGACTGAAGCTTTCTTT
TRBJ2-7	NA	TRBV7-8	TRBD2	CASSSTSGSSYEQYF	TGTGCCAGCAGCAGCACTAGCGGTAGCTCCTACGAGCAGTACTTC
TRBJ2-5	NA	TRBV5-1	TRBD2	CASSDPTSGGNQETQYF	TGCGCCAGCAGCGACCCGACTAGCGGGGGGAACCAAGAGACCCAGTACTTC
TRBJ2-3	NA	TRBV11-2	NA	CASSLTPGGIQGAPDTQYF	TGTGCCAGCAGCCTCACCCCGGGCGGGATCCAAGGTGCACCTGATACGCAGTATTTT
TRBJ2-3	few	TRBV19	TRBD2	CASSIRGGGLEDTQYF	TGTGCCAGTAGTATCCGAGGCGGGGGACTTGAAGATACGCAGTATTTT
TRBJ1-1	few	TRBV6-5	NA	CASSSAENTEAFF	TGTGCCAGCAGTTCGGCGGAGAACACTGAAGCTTTCTTT
TRBJ2-3	NA	TRBV9	TRBD2	CASSLAGGSTDTQYF	TGTGCCAGCAGCCTAGCGGGAGGGAGCACAGATACGCAGTATTTT
TRBJ2-7	NA	TRBV11-2	NA	CASSFETNYEQYF	TGTGCCAGCAGCTTCGAGACAAACTACGAGCAGTACTTC
TRBJ1-3	NA	TRBV18	NA	CASSPTRQGNTIYF	TGTGCCAGCTCCCCGACGAGGCAGGGAAACACCATATATTTT
TRBJ1-1	NA	TRBV5-6	NA	CASSLDSGNTEAFF	TGTGCCAGCAGCTTGGATAGCGGTAACACTGAAGCTTTCTTT
TRBJ1-5	NA	TRBV6-5	NA	CASSKGELLGQPQHF	TGTGCCAGCAGTAAAGGGGAATTACTGGGTCAGCCCCAGCATTTT
TRBJ2-7	once	TRBV27	TRBD1	CASSLLGQGASYEQYF	TGTGCCAGCAGTTTATTGGGACAGGGGGCTTCATACGAGCAGTACTTC
TRBJ2-7	NA	TRBV5-1	NA	CASSLAAGPLAGGLYEQYF	TGCGCCAGCAGCCTGGCGGCAGGACCACTAGCCGGAGGGCTCTACGAGCAGTACTTC
TRBJ1-5	NA	TRBV2	NA	CASANVNRDQPQHF	TGTGCCAGCGCCAACGTTAACAGAGATCAGCCCCAGCATTTT
TRBJ1-5	NA	TRBV7-2	NA	CASSPGAYSNQPQHF	TGTGCCAGCAGCCCAGGGGCTTATAGCAATCAGCCCCAGCATTTT
TRBJ1-1	NA	TRBV30	NA	CAWTLPTANTEAFF	TGTGCCTGGACCCTTCCGACAGCGAACACTGAAGCTTTCTTT
TRBJ2-3	NA	TRBV18	TRBD2	CASSTSGGADTQYF	TGTGCCAGCTCAACTAGCGGGGGGGCAGATACGCAGTATTTT
TRBJ1-6	NA	TRBV13	NA	CASSSRDFNSPLHF	TGTGCCAGCAGCTCCCGGGACTTTAACTCACCCCTCCACTTT
TRBJ2-3	NA	TRBV30	NA	CAWSKGLPIRTDTQYF	TGTGCCTGGAGTAAGGGACTCCCTATACGCACAGATACGCAGTATTTT
TRBJ2-7	NA	TRBV5-1	TRBD1	CARSPAGTGITYEQYF	TGCGCCCGCAGCCCCGCCGGGACAGGGATTACCTACGAGCAGTACTTC
TRBJ1-2	NA	TRBV7-9	NA	CASSLGREAGGLDGYTF	TGTGCCAGCAGCTTAGGGCGGGAGGCAGGTGGACTCGATGGCTACACCTTC
TRBJ1-5	few	TRBV27	NA	CASSLHSNQPQHF	TGTGCCAGCAGTTTACATAGCAATCAGCCCCAGCATTTT
TRBJ2-1	NA	TRBV6-1	NA	CASSEGWLEKYNEQFF	TGTGCCAGCAGTGAAGGGTGGCTGGAGAAATACAATGAGCAGTTCTTC
TRBJ2-7	NA	TRBV6-5	TRBD2	CASSSLGAGGEQYF	TGTGCCAGCAGTTCCTTGGGGGCGGGAGGCGAGCAGTACTTC
TRBJ1-4	NA	TRBV5-1	TRBD1	CASSLAGGVNNEKLFF	TGCGCCAGCAGCTTGGCAGGGGGCGTTAACAATGAAAAACTGTTTTTT
TRBJ2-7	NA	TRBV28	NA	CASNGQSYEQYF	TGTGCCAGCAATGGACAGAGCTACGAGCAGTACTTC
TRBJ1-1	few	TRBV11-2	NA	CASSATTANTEAFF	TGTGCCAGCAGCGCCACCACAGCGAACACTGAAGCTTTCTTT
TRBJ2-5	NA	TRBV4-2	TRBD2	CASSQVGLAGGEQETQYF	TGTGCCAGCAGCCAAGTGGGACTAGCGGGAGGGGAACAAGAGACCCAGTACTTC
TRBJ2-1	NA	TRBV28	TRBD2	CASVGEGMNEQFF	TGTGCCAGCGTTGGGGAGGGAATGAATGAGCAGTTCTTC
TRBJ2-3	NA	TRBV12-5	NA	CASAGDSSTDTQYF	TGTGCTAGTGCGGGGGACTCTAGCACAGATACGCAGTATTTT
TRBJ1-2	NA	TRBV5-1	TRBD1	CASSAQNRGYYGYTF	TGCGCCAGCAGCGCACAAAACAGGGGGTATTATGGCTACACCTTC